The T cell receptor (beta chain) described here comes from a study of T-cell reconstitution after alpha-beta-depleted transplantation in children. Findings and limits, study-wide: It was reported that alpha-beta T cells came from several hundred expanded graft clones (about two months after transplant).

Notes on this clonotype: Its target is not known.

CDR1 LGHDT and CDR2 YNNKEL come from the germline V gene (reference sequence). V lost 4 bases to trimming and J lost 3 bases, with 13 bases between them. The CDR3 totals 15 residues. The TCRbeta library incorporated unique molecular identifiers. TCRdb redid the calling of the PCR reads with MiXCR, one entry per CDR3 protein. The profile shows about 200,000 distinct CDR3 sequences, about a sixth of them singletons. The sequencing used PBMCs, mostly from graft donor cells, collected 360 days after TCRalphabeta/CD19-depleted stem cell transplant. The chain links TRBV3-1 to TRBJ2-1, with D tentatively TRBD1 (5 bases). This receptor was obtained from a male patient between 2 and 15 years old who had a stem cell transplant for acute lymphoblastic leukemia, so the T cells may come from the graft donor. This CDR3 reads CASSPTDGDYNEQFF. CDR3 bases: TGTGCCAGCAGCCCGACAGACGGCGACTACAATGAGCAGTTCTTC.